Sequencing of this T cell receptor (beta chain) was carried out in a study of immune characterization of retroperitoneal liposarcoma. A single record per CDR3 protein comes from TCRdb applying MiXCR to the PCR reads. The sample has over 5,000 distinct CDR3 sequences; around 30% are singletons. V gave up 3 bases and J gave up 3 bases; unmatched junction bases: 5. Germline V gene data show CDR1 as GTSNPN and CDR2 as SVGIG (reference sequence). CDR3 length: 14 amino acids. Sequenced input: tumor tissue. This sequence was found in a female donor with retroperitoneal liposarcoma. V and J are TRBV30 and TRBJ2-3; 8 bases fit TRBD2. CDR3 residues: CAWREREWTDTQYF. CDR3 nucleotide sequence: TGTGCCTGGAGAGAGCGGGAGTGGACAGATACGCAGTATTTT.